One and the same sample provided the 7 T cell receptor beta chains below, sequenced in a study of CD8+ T cells in alopecia areata. RNA extraction and reverse transcription yielded cDNA as sequencing template. Generated by immunoSEQ multiplex PCR, the TCRdb table keeps only in-frame clones and is missing some. In the table there are more than 200,000 clones, less than 80% of which are singletons. Sequenced material: CD4+ T cells sorted from blood, taken at week 0. These receptors were taken from a human donor with alopecia areata.

This clone was observed a few times. The CDR3 protein is CASSQSGEGNTEAFF. The CDR3 bases are TGCGCCAGCAGTCAATCCGGGGAGGGGAACACTGAAGCTTTCTTT. The gene calls are TRBV23-1 and TRBJ1-1; D is unresolved. TRBV23-1 is marked as an open reading frame, function uncertain. V shed 0 bases and J shed 1 base, with 9 bases lying between them. The CDR3 has 15 amino acids.

This chain uses TRBV27 with TRBJ2-7, with TRBD2 identical over 8 bases. Trimming removed 7 bases from V and 5 bases from J; junction bases left unmatched: 7. The CDR3 has 13 residues. The germline CDR1 and CDR2 sequences are MNHEY and SMNVEV (reference sequence). This CDR3 is CASNSGDRNEQYF. For the CDR3, the DNA is TGTGCCAGCAATAGCGGGGATCGGAACGAGCAGTACTTC.

The chain joins TRBV27 to TRBJ2-2; no firm D call. V was cut by 1 base and J by 6 bases, with 3 bases left in between. The CDR3 runs 12 residues. Germline assignment: CDR1 MNHEY and CDR2 SMNVEV (reference sequence). CDR3 residues: CASSLYPGELFF. The DNA of the CDR3 is TGTGCCAGCAGTTTATACCCCGGGGAGCTGTTTTTT.

V gene TRBV5-6 combines with J gene TRBJ1-5, with D unclear. Trimming removed 0 bases from V and 6 bases from J, with 10 bases in between. CDR3 length: 14 amino acids. CDR1 and CDR2 (germline): SGHDT, YYEEEE. CDR3 sequence reads: CASSLGRQGQPQHF. The CDR3 nucleotides read TGTGCCAGCAGCTTGGGGCGACAAGGTCAGCCCCAGCATTTT.

The V call is TRBV7-2, the J call TRBJ2-5; 9 positions agree with TRBD2. The trim removed 1 base at V and 2 bases at J, leaving 14 bases unmatched. The CDR3 covers 19 residues. Per the germline V gene, CDR1 is SGHTA and CDR2 is FQGNSA. In nucleotides, the CDR3 is TGTGCCAGCAGCTTAGGATTCAGGTCCCTTAGCGGGAGTCAAGAGACCCAGTACTTC. Its protein product is CASSLGFRSLSGSQETQYF.

As DNA, the CDR3 is TGCGCCAGCTTAGAGCTAGCTGTTCAGTACTTC. It encodes CASLELAVQYF. V gene TRBV10-2 combines with J gene TRBJ2-4; D may be TRBD2 (5 bases). Trimming took off 8 bases at V and 11 bases at J, with 13 bases between the two ends. CDR1 and CDR2 from the germline V gene are WSHSY and SAAADI. The CDR3 runs to 11 residues.

The chain couples TRBV23-1 to TRBJ1-1; perhaps TRBD1 as D (5 bases). Being an ORF, TRBV23-1 has a function that is uncertain. V lost 2 bases and J lost 1, with 8 bases in between. The CDR3 contains 14 residues. The CDR3 protein is CASSQGGTNTEAFF. The CDR3 bases are TGCGCCAGCAGTCAAGGAGGGACGAACACTGAAGCTTTCTTT.